This TCR beta chain is drawn from a study of vaccination and CD4 T cells after COVID-19. Study-wide results and caveats: Researchers report that 304 of 307 vaccine-specific clones in convalescent patients proved spike mono-reactive. Convalescent patients studied were relatively few, and early post-infection timepoints were absent.

Sequenced with the Oncomine TCR Beta short-read assay was DNA taken from cultured CD4+ T cells. Genomic DNA was drawn out of CD4+ T cells grown in culture. From the PCR reads, TCRdb called clonotypes with MiXCR, one entry per CDR3 protein. Of approximately 20,000 distinct CDR3 sequences in the sample, under 55% are singletons; the top ten hold approximately 4.5%. The sample's treatment: approximately 11-day PBMC culture with coronavirus spike peptide pools or control peptides (ViraFEST assay). Via ViraFEST, peptide pools expanded antigen-specific T cells before TCR sequencing. This clonotype was counted once. Its antigen is undetermined. What was sequenced was CD4+ T cells from blood, cultured in vitro. The source is a human donor who had recovered from COVID-19.

CDR3 in DNA: TGCAGTGCATCCCCGGGACTAGCGGGATCAGATACGCAGTATTTT. Its protein is CSASPGLAGSDTQYF. The J gene is TRBJ2-3, the V gene TRBV20-1; 13 bases are a match to TRBD2. This CDR3 region has 15 residues. Germline V gene data show CDR1 as DFQATT and CDR2 as SNEGSKA (reference sequence). Trimming cost V 6 bases and J 4 bases; bases outside gene matches: 7.